This T cell receptor (beta chain) was recovered during a study of cytomegalovirus exposure and HLA in healthy donors. Overall study results and limits: When a later analysis was performed, an Asian-associated ancestry cluster reportedly had fewer N-insertions than the roughly 700-donor mean. There were some V segments, including TRBV6-2 and TRBV6-3, excluded as indistinguishable.

The PCR made use of 60 Vbeta and 13 Jbeta primers. Data came from immunoSEQ multiplex PCR; TCRdb stores just in-frame clones and leaves some out. Among approximately 77,000 clones, about three quarters were seen once, and the ten largest hold about 12%. CDR1 and CDR2 (germline): SEHNR, FQNEAQ (reference sequence). Trimming removed 3 bases at V and 5 bases at J, with 11 bases between. CDR3 length equals 14 residues. Note on this clone: Its antigen remains unknown.

The chain has TRBV7-9 and TRBJ2-1, with D perhaps matching TRBD1 (6 bases). The sequenced material came from PBMCs. This sequence originates from a male donor in good health and CMV-seropositive. The CDR3 sequence is CASSFSAGDNEQFF. The CDR3 DNA reads TGTGCCAGCAGCTTTTCGGCAGGGGACAATGAGCAGTTCTTC.